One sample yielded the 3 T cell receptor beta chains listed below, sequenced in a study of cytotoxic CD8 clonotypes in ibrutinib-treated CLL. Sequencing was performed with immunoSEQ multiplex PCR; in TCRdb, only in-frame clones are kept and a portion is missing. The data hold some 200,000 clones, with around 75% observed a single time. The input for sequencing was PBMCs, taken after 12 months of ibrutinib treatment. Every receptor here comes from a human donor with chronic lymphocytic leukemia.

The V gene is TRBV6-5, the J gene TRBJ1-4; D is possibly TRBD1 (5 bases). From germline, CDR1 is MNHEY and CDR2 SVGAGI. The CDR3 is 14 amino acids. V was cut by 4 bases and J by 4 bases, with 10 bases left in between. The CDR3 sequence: CASSSAGINEKLFF. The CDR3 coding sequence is TGTGCCAGCAGTTCGGCAGGGATTAATGAAAAACTGTTTTTT.

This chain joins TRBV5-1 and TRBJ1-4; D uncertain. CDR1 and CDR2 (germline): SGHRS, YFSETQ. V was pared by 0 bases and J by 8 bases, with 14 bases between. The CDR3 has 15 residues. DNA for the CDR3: TGCGCCAGCAGCTTGGATGGGCCGCCCGGGGAAAAACTGTTTTTT. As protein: CASSLDGPPGEKLFF. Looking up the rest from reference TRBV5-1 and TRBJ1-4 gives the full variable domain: KAGVTQTPRYLIKTRGQQVTLSCSPISGHRSVSWYQQTPGQGLQFLFEYFSETQRNKGNFPGRFSGRQFSNSRSEMNVSTLELGDSALYLCASSLDGPPGEKLFFGSGTQLSVL.

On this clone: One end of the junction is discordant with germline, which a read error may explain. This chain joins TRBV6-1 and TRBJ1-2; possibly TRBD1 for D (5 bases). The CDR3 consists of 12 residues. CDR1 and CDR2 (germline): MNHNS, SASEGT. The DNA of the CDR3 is TGTGCCAGCAGTTCGGGGCCCTCTAACGCCTCTTTC. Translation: CASSSGPSNASF.